This entry is about one TCR beta chain. The antigen it recognizes is unknown. Base quality data are lacking; no much larger clone is found one base away. Library preparation used PCR. For sequencing, an Illumina HiSeq 2500 was employed. TCR library preparation used molecular barcoding, with unique molecular identifiers applied to normalize quantification of the TCRbeta repertoire. TCRdb cleaned the public reads at Q25 with fastp, built clones with MiXCR and kept in-frame beta chains. A single entry per CDR3 protein holds the most common genes and DNA from its merged rows. In this sample the table shows hundreds of thousands of distinct CDR3 sequences, about 18% of which occur a single time. About 3.1% of the sample is held by the ten biggest clonotypes. This sample was included in a study of T-cell reconstitution after alpha-beta-depleted transplantation in children (dated by TCRdb to between 2015 and 2016). Describing the broader study: Using TCR repertoire profiling, the study followed T-cell immune reconstitution in a quantitative way in children after TCRalphabeta/CD19-depleted allogeneic hematopoietic cell transplantation.

The CDR3 holds 16 amino acids from the cysteine to the phenylalanine. Only CDR3 DNA is held: 48 bases, read in frame from base 1. V sheds 2 bases and J sheds 5 bases, leaving 18 bases between their ends. CDR1 and CDR2, per the germline V gene, are KGHSH and LQKENI. This sequence uses TRBV18 and TRBJ2-5; 5 matching bases give a weak D call of TRBD1. This TCR derives from a human donor who donated a stem cell graft to a child with acute lymphoblastic leukemia. Source: PBMCs from the stem cell graft donor, taken from the stem cell graft. The DNA is TGTGCCAGCTCACCATTGGGTCGAAGGGGAAGTGAGACCCAGTACTTC. The resulting protein is CASSPLGRRGSETQYF.